This is a list of T cell receptor beta chains from one sample in a study of glioma-infiltrating T cells. TCRdb itself ran the multiplex PCR reads through MiXCR, one entry per CDR3 protein. The sample has 16,000 or so distinct CDR3 sequences, roughly 60% seen once. Sequences were obtained from glioma tissue, nonneoplastic brain tissue, or PBMCs (not recorded which). The receptors come from a human donor with low-grade glioma or glioblastoma, undergoing nonglioma brain surgery, or in good health (not recorded which). Each CDR3 is given with its conserved first and last residue. D genes are given only for firm matches. Size values are once, few and many counts, or a class for expanded clones, and some rows have none.

d_gene	len	abundance	v_gene	j_gene	CDR3aa	CDR3nt
TRBD1	15	medium-sized	TRBV20-1	TRBJ1-5	CSANSGTEKHQPQHF	TGCAGTGCAAACTCCGGGACAGAAAAACATCAGCCCCAGCATTTT
NA	14	NA	TRBV27	TRBJ1-2	CASSLSPKNYGYTF	TGTGCCAGCAGTTTATCGCCCAAGAACTATGGCTACACCTTC
NA	16	NA	TRBV7-2	TRBJ2-5	CASSPDRDQARETQYF	TGCGCCAGCAGCCCCGACCGGGATCAGGCACGAGAGACCCAGTACTTC
NA	11	few	TRBV6-1	TRBJ1-2	CASSHGDGYTF	TGTGCCAGCAGTCATGGGGATGGCTACACCTTC
NA	13	NA	TRBV6-1	TRBJ2-3	CASSRLLKNTQYF	TGTGCCAGCAGTCGACTTTTAAAGAATACGCAGTATTTT
NA	14	once	TRBV27	TRBJ1-2	CPSSIPGQSGGYTF	TGTCCCAGCAGTATACCAGGACAGTCAGGCGGCTACACCTTC
NA	13	NA	TRBV12-3/TRBV12-4	TRBJ2-7	CASSLGQLYEQYF	TGTGCCAGCAGTTTAGGACAGCTCTACGAGCAGTACTTC
NA	14	few	TRBV20-1	TRBJ1-1	CSGEWRGRNTEAFF	TGCAGTGGAGAATGGAGGGGCCGGAACACTGAAGCTTTCTTT
NA	15	once	TRBV2	TRBJ1-5	CAISELGLGNQPQHF	TGTGCCATCAGTGAATTGGGGCTCGGCAATCAGCCCCAGCATTTT
NA	13	NA	TRBV6-1	TRBJ2-1	CASDSSSHNEQFF	TGTGCCAGTGACAGTTCTTCCCACAATGAGCAGTTCTTC
TRBD1	17	NA	TRBV14	TRBJ1-3	CASSPETGPISGNTIYF	TGTGCCAGCAGCCCCGAGACAGGGCCCATCTCTGGAAACACCATATATTTT
NA	13	NA	TRBV7-2	TRBJ2-7	CASSLGRSNEQYF	TGTGCCAGCAGCTTAGGTAGGAGCAACGAGCAGTACTTC
TRBD2	18	NA	TRBV9	TRBJ2-1	CASSASGTSGGFYNEQFF	TGTGCCAGCAGCGCGTCCGGGACTAGCGGGGGTTTCTACAATGAGCAGTTCTTC
NA	15	NA	TRBV3-1	TRBJ2-1	CASSQGIGSYNEQFF	TGTGCCAGCAGCCAAGGCATTGGCTCCTACAATGAGCAGTTCTTC
NA	15	many	TRBV11-2	TRBJ1-1	CASSPMAAIEHWAFF	TGTGCCAGCAGCCCCATGGCAGCAATTGAACACTGGGCTTTCTTT
NA	12	NA	TRBV7-2	TRBJ2-5	CASRRQQETQYF	TGTGCCAGCAGGCGACAGCAAGAGACCCAGTACTTC
NA	14	once	TRBV20-1	TRBJ1-1	CSAWGVGRNTEAFF	TGCAGTGCCTGGGGCGTCGGCCGGAACACTGAAGCTTTCTTT
TRBD1	14	NA	TRBV6-2/TRBV6-3	TRBJ2-5	CASSYPLQGETQYF	TGTGCCAGCAGTTACCCTCTACAGGGGGAGACCCAGTACTTC
TRBD1	14	many	TRBV28	TRBJ1-2	CASSPGTGLYGYTF	TGTGCCAGCAGCCCCGGGACAGGGCTCTATGGCTACACCTTC
NA	16	once	TRBV9	TRBJ1-2	CASSVNKNVGYYGYTF	TGTGCCAGCAGCGTAAATAAGAACGTGGGGTACTATGGCTACACCTTC
TRBD2	16	NA	TRBV7-2	TRBJ2-3	CASSLGTSESTDTQYF	TGTGCCAGCAGCTTAGGGACTAGCGAGAGCACAGATACGCAGTATTTT
NA	11	NA	TRBV20-1	TRBJ1-2	CSAKIPGGYTF	TGCAGTGCTAAAATCCCGGGCGGCTACACCTTC
TRBD1	14	few	TRBV6-1	TRBJ2-7	CASSTGTGVYEQYF	TGTGCCAGCAGTACCGGGACAGGGGTCTACGAGCAGTACTTC
TRBD1	14	NA	TRBV28	TRBJ1-1	CASSPTGVSTEAFF	TGTGCCAGCAGTCCGACAGGGGTGAGCACTGAAGCTTTCTTT
TRBD1	15	NA	TRBV2	TRBJ1-5	CASRGQSYSNQPQHF	TGTGCCAGCAGGGGACAGAGTTATAGCAATCAGCCCCAGCATTTT
TRBD1	13	many	TRBV20-1	TRBJ1-5	CSAGQGAHQPQHF	TGCAGTGCCGGACAGGGGGCGCATCAGCCCCAGCATTTT
TRBD1	14	NA	TRBV20-1	TRBJ1-1	CSANRQGLNTEAFF	TGCAGTGCTAACAGACAGGGTTTGAACACTGAAGCTTTCTTT
NA	12	NA	TRBV27	TRBJ1-3	CASISDGNTIYF	TGTGCCAGCATAAGTGACGGAAACACCATATATTTT
NA	14	NA	TRBV4-3	TRBJ1-2	CASSQDGRSRGYTF	TGCGCCAGCAGCCAAGATGGGCGAAGCCGGGGCTACACCTTC
NA	16	NA	TRBV27	TRBJ1-5	CASGTYGVTTNQPQHF	TGTGCCAGCGGTACCTATGGGGTGACAACGAATCAGCCCCAGCATTTT
NA	13	few	TRBV6-5	TRBJ2-1	CASSLGRRNEQFF	TGTGCCAGCAGTTTGGGGCGGCGGAATGAGCAGTTCTTC
NA	14	few	TRBV6-2/TRBV6-3	TRBJ1-1	CASSPHRMNTEAFF	TGTGCCAGCAGTCCTCACCGGATGAACACTGAAGCTTTCTTT
NA	15	NA	TRBV7-9	TRBJ1-5	CASSQDDSRNQPQHF	TGCGCCAGCAGCCAAGATGACTCAAGAAATCAGCCCCAGCATTTT
NA	12	NA	TRBV20-1	TRBJ1-1	CSAMVLNTEAFF	TGCAGTGCGATGGTTCTGAACACTGAAGCTTTCTTT
NA	14	few	TRBV7-9	TRBJ1-2	CASSLTTDGYGYTF	TGTGCCAGCAGCCTTACAACAGATGGCTATGGCTACACCTTC
NA	13	NA	TRBV7-2	TRBJ1-1	CASSLRMATEAFF	TGTGCCAGCAGCTTAAGGATGGCCACTGAAGCTTTCTTT
NA	14	many	TRBV6-6	TRBJ2-7	CASSYSGDYYEQYF	TGTGCCAGCAGTTACTCGGGAGACTACTACGAGCAGTACTTC